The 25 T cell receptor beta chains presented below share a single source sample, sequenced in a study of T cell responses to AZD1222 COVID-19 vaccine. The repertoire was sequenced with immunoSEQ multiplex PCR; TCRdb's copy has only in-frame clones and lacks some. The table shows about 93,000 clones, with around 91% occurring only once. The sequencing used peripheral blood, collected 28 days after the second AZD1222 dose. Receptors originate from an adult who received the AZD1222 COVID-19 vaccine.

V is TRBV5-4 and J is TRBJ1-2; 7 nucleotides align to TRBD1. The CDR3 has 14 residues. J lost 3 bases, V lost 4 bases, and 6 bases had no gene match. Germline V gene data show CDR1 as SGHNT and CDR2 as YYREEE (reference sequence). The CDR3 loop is CASSVGQDDYGYTF. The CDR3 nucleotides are TGTGCCAGCAGCGTCGGACAGGATGACTATGGCTACACCTTC.

The CDR3 DNA reads TGTGCCAGCAGTGCAGGGAACAATCAGCCCCAGCATTTT. Protein: CASSAGNNQPQHF. This chain connects TRBV2 to TRBJ1-5; tentative D call: TRBD1 (5 bases). The germline CDR1 and CDR2 sequences are SNHLY and FYNNEI. V was pared by 4 bases and J by 3 bases, with 7 bases between. The CDR3 extends over 13 amino acids. The complete variable domain, with remaining parts taken from reference TRBV2 and TRBJ1-5, reads EPEVTQTPSHQVTQMGQEVILRCVPISNHLYFYWYRQILGQKVEFLVSFYNNEISEKSEIFDDQFSVERPDGSNFTLKIRSTKLEDSAMYFCASSAGNNQPQHFGDGTRLSIL.

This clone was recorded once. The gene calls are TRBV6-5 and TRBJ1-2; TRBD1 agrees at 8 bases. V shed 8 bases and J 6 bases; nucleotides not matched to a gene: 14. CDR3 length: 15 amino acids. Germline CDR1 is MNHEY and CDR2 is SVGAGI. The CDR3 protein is CASGRTGRVSDGYTF. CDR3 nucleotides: TGTGCCAGCGGCCGGACAGGGAGAGTGTCGGATGGCTACACCTTC.

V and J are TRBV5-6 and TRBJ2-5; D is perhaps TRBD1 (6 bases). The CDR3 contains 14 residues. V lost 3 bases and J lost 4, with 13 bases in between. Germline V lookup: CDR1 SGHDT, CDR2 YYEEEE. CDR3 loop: CASSSDRSLETQYF. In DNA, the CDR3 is TGTGCCAGCAGCTCAGACAGGTCCCTAGAGACCCAGTACTTC. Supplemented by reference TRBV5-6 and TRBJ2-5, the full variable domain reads DAGVTQSPTHLIKTRGQQVTLRCSPKSGHDTVSWYQQALGQGPQFIFQYYEEEERQRGNFPDRFSGHQFPNYSSELNVNALLLGDSALYLCASSSDRSLETQYFGPGTRLLVL.

The CDR3 region has the DNA TGTGCCAGCAGTTTTTGGAAAAACATTCAGTACTTC. Protein sequence: CASSFWKNIQYF. The rearrangement uses TRBV12-3 or TRBV12-4 and TRBJ2-4, with no clear D. This CDR3 spans 12 amino acids. V gave up 3 bases and J gave up 4 bases, with 4 bases separating them.

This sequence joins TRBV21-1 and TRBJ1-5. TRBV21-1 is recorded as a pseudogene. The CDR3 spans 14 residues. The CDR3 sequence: CASSHGGSSQPQHF. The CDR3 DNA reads TGTGCCAGCAGCCACGGAGGGTCTAGTCAGCCCCAGCATTTT.

CDR3 DNA sequence: TGTGCCAGCAGTTCGGACAGGGATTACTATGGCTACACCTTC. Protein product: CASSSDRDYYGYTF. The J gene is TRBJ1-2, the V gene TRBV27; 8 bases match TRBD1. CDR3 length equals 14 residues. The junction had 4 bases not matched to a gene; V was cut back by 4 bases and J by 3 bases. The V gene's germline CDR1 is MNHEY and CDR2 SMNVEV (reference sequence).

CDR3 loop: CASSVGGFGVPYEQYF. The CDR3 nucleotides are TGTGCCAGCAGCGTAGGCGGATTTGGGGTTCCCTACGAGCAGTACTTC. The chain recombines TRBV9 with TRBJ2-7; D unclear. The CDR3 is made up of 16 amino acids. Germline V lookup: CDR1 SGDLS, CDR2 YYNGEE. V was cut by 0 bases and J by 2 bases, with 15 bases left in between.

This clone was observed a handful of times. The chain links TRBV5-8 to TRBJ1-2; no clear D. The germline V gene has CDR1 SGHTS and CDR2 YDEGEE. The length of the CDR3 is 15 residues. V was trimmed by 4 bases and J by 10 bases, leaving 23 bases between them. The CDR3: CASSISPGFALHYTF. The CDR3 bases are TGTGCCAGCAGCATCTCGCCTGGGTTCGCGCTACACTACACCTTC. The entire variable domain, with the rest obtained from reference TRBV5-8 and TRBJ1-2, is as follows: EAGVTQSPTHLIKTRGQQATLRCSPISGHTSVYWYQQALGLGLQFLLWYDEGEERNRGNFPPRFSGRQFPNYSSELNVNALELEDSALYLCASSISPGFALHYTFGSGTRLTVV.

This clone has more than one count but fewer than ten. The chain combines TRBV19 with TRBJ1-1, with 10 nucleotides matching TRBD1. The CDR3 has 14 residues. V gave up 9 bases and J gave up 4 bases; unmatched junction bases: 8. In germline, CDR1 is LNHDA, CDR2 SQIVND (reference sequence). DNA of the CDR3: TGTGCCAGCAAGACCCGGACAGGGGGCACTGAAGCTTTCTTT. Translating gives CASKTRTGGTEAFF.

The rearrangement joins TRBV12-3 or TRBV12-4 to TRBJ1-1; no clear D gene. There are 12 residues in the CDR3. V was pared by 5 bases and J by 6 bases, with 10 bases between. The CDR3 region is CASSPTEAEAFF. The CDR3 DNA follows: TGTGCCAGCAGTCCTACAGAGGCTGAAGCTTTCTTT.

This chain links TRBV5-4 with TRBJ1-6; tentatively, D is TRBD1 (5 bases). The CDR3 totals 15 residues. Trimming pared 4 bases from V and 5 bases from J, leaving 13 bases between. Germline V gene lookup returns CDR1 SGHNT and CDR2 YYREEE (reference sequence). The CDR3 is CASSPETVDNSPLHF. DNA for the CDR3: TGTGCCAGCAGCCCGGAGACAGTAGATAATTCACCCCTCCACTTT.

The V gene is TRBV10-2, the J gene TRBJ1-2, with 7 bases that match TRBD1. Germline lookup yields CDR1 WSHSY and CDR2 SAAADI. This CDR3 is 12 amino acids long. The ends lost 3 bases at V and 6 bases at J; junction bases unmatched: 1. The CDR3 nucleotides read TGCGCCAGCAGTGATACAGGGGATGGCTACACCTTC. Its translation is CASSDTGDGYTF.

CDR3 DNA: TGTGCCAGCGCTAGGGGTATAGATTCACCCCTCCACTTT. It yields the protein CASARGIDSPLHF. This rearrangement joins TRBV12-3 or TRBV12-4 to TRBJ1-6; possible D gene TRBD1, 5 bases. V lost 8 bases to trimming and J lost 8 bases, with 13 bases between them. The CDR3 loop spans 13 amino acids.

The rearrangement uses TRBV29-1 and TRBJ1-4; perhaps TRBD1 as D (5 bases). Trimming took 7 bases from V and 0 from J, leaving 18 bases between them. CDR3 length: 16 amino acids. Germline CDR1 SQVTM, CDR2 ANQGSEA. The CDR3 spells CSAKGGRDATNEKLFF. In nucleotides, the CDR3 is TGCAGCGCCAAAGGCGGCAGGGATGCAACTAATGAAAAACTGTTTTTT.

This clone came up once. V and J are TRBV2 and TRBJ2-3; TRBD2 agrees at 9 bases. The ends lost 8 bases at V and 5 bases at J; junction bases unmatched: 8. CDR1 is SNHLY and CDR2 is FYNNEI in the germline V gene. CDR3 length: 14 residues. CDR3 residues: CASGLASGEDTQYF. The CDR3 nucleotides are TGTGCCAGCGGTTTGGCTAGCGGGGAAGATACGCAGTATTTT.

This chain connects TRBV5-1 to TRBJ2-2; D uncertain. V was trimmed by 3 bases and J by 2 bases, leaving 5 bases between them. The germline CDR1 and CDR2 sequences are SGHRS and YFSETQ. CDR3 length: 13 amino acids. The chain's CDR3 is CASSSRNTGELFF. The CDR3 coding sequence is TGCGCCAGCAGCTCCAGAAACACCGGGGAGCTGTTTTTT.

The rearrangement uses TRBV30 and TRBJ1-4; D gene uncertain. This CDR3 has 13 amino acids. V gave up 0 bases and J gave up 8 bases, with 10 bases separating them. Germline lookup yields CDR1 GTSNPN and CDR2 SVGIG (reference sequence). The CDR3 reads CAWSVREGEKLFF. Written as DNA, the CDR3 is TGTGCCTGGAGTGTACGGGAAGGCGAAAAACTGTTTTTT.

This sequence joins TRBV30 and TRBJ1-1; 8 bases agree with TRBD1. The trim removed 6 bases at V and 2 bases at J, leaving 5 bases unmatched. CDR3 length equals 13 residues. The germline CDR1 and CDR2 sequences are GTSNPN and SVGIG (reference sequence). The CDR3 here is CACTDRENTEAFF. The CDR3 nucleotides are TGTGCCTGTACGGACAGGGAAAACACTGAAGCTTTCTTT. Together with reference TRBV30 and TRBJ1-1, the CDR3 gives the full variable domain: SQTIHQWPATLVQPVGSPLSLECTVEGTSNPNLYWYRQAAGRGLQLLFYSVGIGQISSEVPQNLSASRPQDRQFILSSKKLLLSDSGFYLCACTDRENTEAFFGQGTRLTVV.

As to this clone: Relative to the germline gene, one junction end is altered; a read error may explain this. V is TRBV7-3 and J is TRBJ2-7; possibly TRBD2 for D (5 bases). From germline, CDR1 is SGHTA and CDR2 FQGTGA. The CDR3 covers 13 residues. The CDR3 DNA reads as TGTGCCTGCAGTCGGGGAGATTCCTACGAGCAGTACTTC. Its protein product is CACSRGDSYEQYF.

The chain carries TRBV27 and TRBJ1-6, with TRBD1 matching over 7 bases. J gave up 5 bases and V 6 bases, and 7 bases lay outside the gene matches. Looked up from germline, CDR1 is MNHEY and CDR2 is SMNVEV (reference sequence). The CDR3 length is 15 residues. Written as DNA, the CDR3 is TGTGCCAGCAGAAGAGACAGGGTAGATAATTCACCCCTCCACTTT. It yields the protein CASRRDRVDNSPLHF.

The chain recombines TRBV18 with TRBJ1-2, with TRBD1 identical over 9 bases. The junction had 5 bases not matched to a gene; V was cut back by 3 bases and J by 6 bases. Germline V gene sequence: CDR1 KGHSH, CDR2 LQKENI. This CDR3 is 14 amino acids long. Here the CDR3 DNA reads TGTGCCAGCTCACCCCGGACAGGGGATGATGGCTACACCTTC. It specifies CASSPRTGDDGYTF.

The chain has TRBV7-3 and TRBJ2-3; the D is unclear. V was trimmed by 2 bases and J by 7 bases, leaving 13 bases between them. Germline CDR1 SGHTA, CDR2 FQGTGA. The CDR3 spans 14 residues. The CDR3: CASSLGLATNTQYF. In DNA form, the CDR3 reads TGTGCCAGCAGCTTAGGCCTCGCCACTAATACGCAGTATTTT.

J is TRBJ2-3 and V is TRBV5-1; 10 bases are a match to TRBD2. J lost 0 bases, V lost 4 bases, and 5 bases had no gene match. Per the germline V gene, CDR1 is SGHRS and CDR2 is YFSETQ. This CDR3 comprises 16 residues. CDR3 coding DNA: TGCGCCAGCAGCCCCGGACTAGCGGCTAGCACAGATACGCAGTATTTT. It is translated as CASSPGLAASTDTQYF.

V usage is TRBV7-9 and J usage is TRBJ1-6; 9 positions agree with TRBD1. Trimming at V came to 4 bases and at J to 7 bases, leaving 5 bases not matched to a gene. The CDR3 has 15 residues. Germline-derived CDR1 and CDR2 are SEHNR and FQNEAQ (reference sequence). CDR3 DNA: TGTGCCAGCAGCTATAGCGACAGGGGGAATTCACCCCTCCACTTT. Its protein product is CASSYSDRGNSPLHF.